This TCR beta chain was retrieved from a study of T cell responses to AZD1222 COVID-19 vaccine. Germline values: CDR1 SGHAT, CDR2 FQNNGV. The V end was cut by 1 base, the J end by 7 bases, with 14 bases between. The length of the CDR3 is 14 residues. Concerning this clone: Its antigen is as yet unknown.

Points from the study as a whole: Only after the peak T cell response were repertoires sampled. The study reported that nearly half of spike-specific TCRs target unmutated variant regions. Possibly, clonal diversity was underestimated; donors were largely white British and included more females.

Generated by immunoSEQ multiplex PCR, the TCRdb table keeps only in-frame clones and is missing some. The sample carries some 150,000 clones, more than 80% recorded once. Sample: peripheral blood, taken 28 days after the second AZD1222 dose. This chain connects TRBV11-2 to TRBJ2-7; D is possibly TRBD2 (6 bases). The clonotype was recovered from an adult who received the AZD1222 COVID-19 vaccine. In nucleotides, the CDR3 is TGTGCCAGCAGCTTAGGAAGCGGGTTCGGGGAGCAGTACTTC. Protein sequence: CASSLGSGFGEQYF.